This is a list of T cell receptor beta chains from one sample in a study of T cells after yellow fever vaccination. TCRdb used MiXCR to reprocess the 5' RACE reads, holding one entry per CDR3 protein. The profile covers about 630,000 distinct CDR3 sequences, with 9% to 15% appearing a single time and 14% to 15% taken by the ten largest. The sequencing here drew on PBMCs, taken on the day of the yellow fever booster vaccination. Source of these receptors: a man aged 30-40 years who received the YFV17D yellow fever vaccine. The CDR3 runs from the conserved cysteine through the conserved F or W. A D gene is named only where the DNA matches it firmly. The size of a clone is reported for some rows only, either as once, few or many, or as a class for expanded clones.

J: TRBJ2-1
V: TRBV5-1
size: NA
D: TRBD2
DNA: TGCGCCAGCCGCCTATCACCGGGACTAGCGGGAGGGGGTTTCTACAATGAGCAGTTCTTC
CDR3: CASRLSPGLAGGGFYNEQFF

J: TRBJ1-2
V: TRBV24-1
size: few
D: NA
DNA: TGTGCCACCAGTGAAGCTGTTGGACAGACCTATGGCTACACCTTC
CDR3: CATSEAVGQTYGYTF

J: TRBJ1-5
V: TRBV7-2
size: NA
D: NA
DNA: TGTGCCAGCAGTCCGCTATGGGATCAGCCCCAGCATTTT
CDR3: CASSPLWDQPQHF

J: TRBJ1-2
V: TRBV9
size: NA
D: NA
DNA: TGTGCCAGCAGCGGACGGACAGTCAACTATGGCTACACCTTC
CDR3: CASSGRTVNYGYTF

J: TRBJ2-7
V: TRBV7-2
size: NA
D: TRBD2
DNA: TGTGCCAGCAGCTTAGTGTCCAGGGAGGGATACGAGCAGTACTTC
CDR3: CASSLVSREGYEQYF

J: TRBJ2-3
V: TRBV28
size: many
D: TRBD2
DNA: TGTGCCAGCAGTACCCTAGCGGGAGCAGATACGCAGTATTTT
CDR3: CASSTLAGADTQYF

J: TRBJ2-1
V: TRBV6-1
size: few
D: NA
DNA: TGTGCCAGCAGGGGGGACTCGCCGAGCTCCTACAATGAGCAGTTCTTC
CDR3: CASRGDSPSSYNEQFF

J: TRBJ2-3
V: TRBV12-3/TRBV12-4
size: NA
D: TRBD2
DNA: TGTGCCAGCACCCCCCCCGGACTAGCGATAGGGGGGTGGGATACGCAGTCTTTT
CDR3: CASTPPGLAIGGWDTQSF

J: TRBJ2-1
V: TRBV6-5
size: NA
D: NA
DNA: TGTGCCAGCAGTTACTTCCTCCTAGCAGGCAATGAGCAGTTCTTC
CDR3: CASSYFLLAGNEQFF

J: TRBJ2-5
V: TRBV5-1
size: few
D: NA
DNA: TGCGCCAGCAGCTTTTCGGGGACGGAGACCCAGTACTTC
CDR3: CASSFSGTETQYF

J: TRBJ2-5
V: TRBV29-1
size: many
D: NA
DNA: TGCAGCGTTGAACTAGGGATAGAGACCCAGTACTTC
CDR3: CSVELGIETQYF

J: TRBJ2-7
V: TRBV5-1
size: NA
D: TRBD2
DNA: TGCGCCAGCAGCTTGGAGTGGACTAGCCTCAACGAGCAGTACTTC
CDR3: CASSLEWTSLNEQYF

J: TRBJ2-7
V: TRBV29-1
size: few
D: NA
DNA: TGCAGCGTACGGGACTCGTTCGAGCAGTACTTC
CDR3: CSVRDSFEQYF

J: TRBJ2-7
V: TRBV10-1
size: NA
D: TRBD2
DNA: TGCGCCAGCAGTGAAACTAGCGGGAGGGGAGTCCACGAGCAGTACTTC
CDR3: CASSETSGRGVHEQYF

J: TRBJ1-2
V: TRBV20-1
size: NA
D: TRBD1
DNA: TGCAGTGCCATAAGACAGGGTGGCTATGGCTACACCTTC
CDR3: CSAIRQGGYGYTF

J: TRBJ1-1
V: TRBV12-3/TRBV12-4
size: few
D: NA
DNA: TGTGCCAGCATCTGGTCGAACACTGAAGCTTTCTTT
CDR3: CASIWSNTEAFF

J: TRBJ2-1
V: TRBV4-3
size: NA
D: NA
DNA: TGCGCCAGCAGCCAAGATTCTCCGGCAGGGTCATCCTACAATGAGCAGTTCTTC
CDR3: CASSQDSPAGSSYNEQFF

J: TRBJ2-3
V: TRBV5-1
size: NA
D: TRBD2
DNA: TGCGCCAGCAGCCTATCCGGGACTAGCGTGTCCCCAGATACGCAGTATTTT
CDR3: CASSLSGTSVSPDTQYF

J: TRBJ2-5
V: TRBV11-3
size: few
D: NA
DNA: TGTGCCAGCAAAGAGAAAGAGACCCAGTACTTC
CDR3: CASKEKETQYF

J: TRBJ1-2
V: TRBV7-2
size: NA
D: TRBD1
DNA: TGTGCCAGCGGAGTTTCCGGGACAGGGATCGTTGGCTACACCTTC
CDR3: CASGVSGTGIVGYTF

J: TRBJ1-1
V: TRBV12-3/TRBV12-4
size: NA
D: NA
DNA: TGTGCCAGCACCCTGGGATGGGGGCGCGTTACTGAAGCTTTCTTT
CDR3: CASTLGWGRVTEAFF

J: TRBJ2-5
V: TRBV15
size: NA
D: NA
DNA: TGTGCCACCAGCAGAGTTGATCCAGGGCGGACCCAGTACTTC
CDR3: CATSRVDPGRTQYF

J: TRBJ2-1
V: TRBV10-3
size: few
D: NA
DNA: TGTGCCGCGGCCAGGGGGGACAATGAGCAGTTCTTC
CDR3: CAAARGDNEQFF

J: TRBJ2-7
V: TRBV11-2
size: few
D: NA
DNA: TGTGCCAGCAGCTCGGGCCCTGAATGGGAGCAGTACTTC
CDR3: CASSSGPEWEQYF

J: TRBJ2-7
V: TRBV20-1
size: NA
D: NA
DNA: TGCAGTGCCTCTTCCCTCCCCATGGCGGGAATTCCCTACGAGCAGTACTTC
CDR3: CSASSLPMAGIPYEQYF

J: TRBJ2-1
V: TRBV6-5
size: NA
D: NA
DNA: TGTGCCAGCAGTTACGAATCGCAGGGTTCCTACAATGAGCAGTTCTTC
CDR3: CASSYESQGSYNEQFF

J: TRBJ2-7
V: TRBV7-9
size: few
D: NA
DNA: TGTGCCAGCAGCTTAGGGGACGCGGAGCAGTACTTC
CDR3: CASSLGDAEQYF

J: TRBJ2-1
V: TRBV6-5
size: NA
D: NA
DNA: TGTGCCAGCAGTTACGGCCGGTCTAGGCAGTTCTTC
CDR3: CASSYGRSRQFF

J: TRBJ1-4
V: TRBV5-1
size: NA
D: TRBD1
DNA: TGCGCCAGCAGCCCACAGGGGAGAGACGAAAAACTGTTTTTT
CDR3: CASSPQGRDEKLFF

J: TRBJ2-2
V: TRBV6-1
size: NA
D: TRBD2
DNA: TGTGCCAGCAGGGCCGGGACTAGTCATACCGGGGAGCTGTTTTTT
CDR3: CASRAGTSHTGELFF

J: TRBJ1-5
V: TRBV28
size: NA
D: NA
DNA: TGTGCCAGCAGTGCCTCCTATCAGCCCCAGCATTTT
CDR3: CASSASYQPQHF

J: TRBJ1-4
V: TRBV7-2
size: NA
D: NA
DNA: TGTGCCAGCAGCCAGGGGTTAGAAAAACTGTTTTTT
CDR3: CASSQGLEKLFF

J: TRBJ2-7
V: TRBV6-1
size: few
D: NA
DNA: TGTGCCAGTAAGACAGGCGACTACGAGCAGTACTTC
CDR3: CASKTGDYEQYF

J: TRBJ2-7
V: TRBV9
size: NA
D: TRBD2
DNA: TGTGCCAGCAGCGTCTCGACTAGCGGGGATGAAGAAGAGCAGTACTTC
CDR3: CASSVSTSGDEEEQYF

J: TRBJ2-1
V: TRBV10-3
size: NA
D: TRBD2
DNA: TGTGCCATCAGTGGGACTAGCGGGAGACCTTACAATGAGCAGTTCTTC
CDR3: CAISGTSGRPYNEQFF

J: TRBJ2-7
V: TRBV7-6
size: many
D: NA
DNA: TGTGCCAGCAGCCAAACTAGTAGCCGAGGGGATTACGAGCAGTACTTC
CDR3: CASSQTSSRGDYEQYF

J: TRBJ1-4
V: TRBV2
size: few
D: NA
DNA: TGTGCCAGCTCTTCGAGGGAAAAACTGTTTTTT
CDR3: CASSSREKLFF

J: TRBJ2-5
V: TRBV5-1
size: NA
D: NA
DNA: TGCGCCAGCAGCTTGGAGCTTGAGGAGACCCAGTACTTC
CDR3: CASSLELEETQYF

J: TRBJ2-5
V: TRBV7-2
size: NA
D: TRBD2
DNA: TGTGCCAGCAGCTTAAGAACCAGCGGGAGTGCCAAAGAGACCCAGTACTTC
CDR3: CASSLRTSGSAKETQYF

J: TRBJ2-3
V: TRBV5-4
size: few
D: NA
DNA: TGTGCCAGCAGCTTGGAGTTAGACCGGAAAGATACGCAGTATTTT
CDR3: CASSLELDRKDTQYF

J: TRBJ1-2
V: TRBV20-1
size: few
D: TRBD1
DNA: TGCAGTGCTAGCCAGGGACAGATGGGCTATGGCTACACCTTC
CDR3: CSASQGQMGYGYTF

J: TRBJ2-2
V: TRBV12-3/TRBV12-4
size: many
D: NA
DNA: TGTGCCAGCAGTTTAAGGAGCCCAGGCGTCGGGGAGCTGTTTTTT
CDR3: CASSLRSPGVGELFF

J: TRBJ1-1
V: TRBV20-1
size: few
D: TRBD1
DNA: TGCAGTGCAACGACAGGGAGGGGAGCTTTCTTT
CDR3: CSATTGRGAFF

J: TRBJ2-1
V: TRBV7-6
size: NA
D: TRBD2
DNA: TGTGCCAGCAGTCGGGGACTAGCGGGAGTCTACAATGAGCAGTTCTTC
CDR3: CASSRGLAGVYNEQFF

J: TRBJ2-7
V: TRBV9
size: NA
D: NA
DNA: TGTGCCAGCAGCGCCGGAGGAGACCCGGCCTACGAGCAGTACTTC
CDR3: CASSAGGDPAYEQYF

J: TRBJ2-3
V: TRBV7-6
size: few
D: NA
DNA: TGTGCCAGCAGCACCCGGGACGGAGATACGCAGTATTTT
CDR3: CASSTRDGDTQYF

J: TRBJ2-7
V: TRBV10-3
size: NA
D: TRBD1
DNA: TGTGCCATCAGTGAGGGCAGGGGGCCGACCTACGAGCAGTACTTC
CDR3: CAISEGRGPTYEQYF

J: TRBJ2-3
V: TRBV9
size: few
D: NA
DNA: TGTGCCAGCACCTGGGAAGGGGTAGATACGCAGTATTTT
CDR3: CASTWEGVDTQYF

J: TRBJ2-7
V: TRBV5-1
size: few
D: TRBD1
DNA: TGCGCCAGCAGCTCCGAAGTACAGGGGTCCGAGCAGTACTTC
CDR3: CASSSEVQGSEQYF

J: TRBJ2-7
V: TRBV7-9
size: few
D: TRBD1
DNA: TGTGCCAGCAGTAGACAGGGGGCTTACGACGAGCAGTACTTC
CDR3: CASSRQGAYDEQYF

J: TRBJ2-1
V: TRBV14
size: few
D: NA
DNA: TGTGCCACCAACTTAGGGGGAGGGCCAGGGGAGCAGTTCTTC
CDR3: CATNLGGGPGEQFF

J: TRBJ1-5
V: TRBV6-5
size: NA
D: NA
DNA: TGTGCCAGCAGTTCTGGGGGGGTGGGGGGCAATCAGCCCCAGCATTTT
CDR3: CASSSGGVGGNQPQHF

J: TRBJ2-7
V: TRBV29-1
size: few
D: NA
DNA: TGCAGCGTTGCGGGCCGGTTGGAAGGGGAGCAGTACTTC
CDR3: CSVAGRLEGEQYF

J: TRBJ2-3
V: TRBV5-6
size: few
D: TRBD2
DNA: TGTGCCAGCAGCTCAGATAGCGGGAGGCCCGATACGCAGTATTTT
CDR3: CASSSDSGRPDTQYF

J: TRBJ2-7
V: TRBV6-1
size: many
D: NA
DNA: TGTGCCAGCTTACAGGGACGGGCAGCCTACGAGCAGTACTTC
CDR3: CASLQGRAAYEQYF